The clone carrying this T cell receptor beta chain was detected a few times. As yet, its antigen is unknown. The data are from a study of T-cell memory formation after mild COVID-19. Study background: Clusters of TCRs were largely donor specific.

Study-wide results and caveats: CM and EM subsets held most contracting CD4+ clones; EMRA held CD8+ ones.

From germline, CDR1 is SNHLY and CDR2 FYNNEI. The V end was cut by 6 bases, the J end by 9 bases, with 18 bases between. There are 14 residues in the CDR3. TCR alpha and TCR beta cDNA libraries carrying sample barcodes and UMIs were produced by 5'RACE using constant-segment primers. A single record per CDR3 protein comes from TCRdb applying MiXCR to the 5' RACE reads. The sample holds about 110,000 distinct CDR3 sequences; 13% to 15% are singletons and the top ten take less than 40%. The sequencing input was PBMCs or a T cell subset sorted from them (not recorded which). The TCR sequence derives from a young man who had mild COVID-19 (a few samples of this study predate the infection). Cell type and time point are not known. This chain connects TRBV2 to TRBJ1-5, with D possibly being TRBD1 (5 bases). The CDR3 sequence: CASRVSGWHRPQHF. The CDR3 DNA sequence: TGTGCCAGCAGAGTCTCAGGGTGGCATCGGCCCCAGCATTTT.